The 13 T cell receptor beta chains below come from one sample, sequenced in a study of T cell changes during pregnancy in multiple sclerosis. Profiled with immunoSEQ multiplex PCR; TCRdb holds only in-frame clones, not every one. The sample has about 67,000 clones, 80% to 95% seen once. The sample consisted of peripheral blood, taken in the first trimester of pregnancy. These receptors all stem from a female donor in good health, enrolled as a control in a pregnancy study.

J is TRBJ1-2 and V is TRBV20-1, with 8 nucleotides matching TRBD1. Germline V gene sequence: CDR1 DFQATT, CDR2 SNEGSKA (reference sequence). Losses at the gene ends were 7 bases for V and 8 bases for J; bases not matched to a gene: 6. The CDR3 totals 11 residues. The CDR3 sequence is CSGSTGEGYTF. In DNA, the CDR3 is TGCAGTGGATCGACAGGGGAAGGCTACACCTTC.

In its sample, this clone is medium-sized (0.01 to 0.1%). This chain joins TRBV2 and TRBJ2-7; 7 bases line up with TRBD1. J lost 10 bases, V lost 3 bases, and 9 bases had no gene match. CDR3 length: 13 residues. Germline CDR1 SNHLY, CDR2 FYNNEI. The CDR3 sequence: CASSELKGTAQYF. The CDR3 coding sequence is TGTGCCAGCAGTGAGTTGAAGGGGACAGCCCAGTACTTC. The whole variable domain, remainder taken from reference TRBV2 and TRBJ2-7, is EPEVTQTPSHQVTQMGQEVILRCVPISNHLYFYWYRQILGQKVEFLVSFYNNEISEKSEIFDDQFSVERPDGSNFTLKIRSTKLEDSAMYFCASSELKGTAQYFGPGTRLTVT.

The genes are TRBV6-6 and TRBJ2-3, with TRBD2 matching 8 bases. V shed 8 bases and J 3 bases; nucleotides not matched to a gene: 10. CDR3 size: 15 residues. The germline V gene encodes CDR1 MNHNY and CDR2 SVGAGI (reference sequence). DNA of the CDR3: TGTGCCAGCGGACCGGGAGGGCCTGGAACAGATACGCAGTATTTT. Amino acids: CASGPGGPGTDTQYF.

V and J are TRBV7-8 and TRBJ2-3, with TRBD1 matching 8 bases. V was clipped by 7 bases and J by 3 bases; unmatched bases: 9. Per the germline V gene, CDR1 is SGHVS and CDR2 is FQNEAQ. The CDR3 has 15 residues. The CDR3 loop is CASTHPTGGTDTQYF. The CDR3 region has the DNA TGTGCCAGCACCCATCCTACAGGGGGTACAGATACGCAGTATTTT.

The genes are TRBV2 and TRBJ2-1; 10 bases line up with TRBD2. In germline, CDR1 is SNHLY, CDR2 FYNNEI. The CDR3 runs to 16 residues. The V and J ends lost 4 bases and 7 bases, in that order; junction bases with no gene match: 10. This CDR3 reads CASSVSSGRAGNEQFF. CDR3 DNA sequence: TGTGCCAGCAGTGTTTCGAGCGGGAGGGCAGGGAATGAGCAGTTCTTC.

The chain uses TRBV4-1 and TRBJ2-3, with 14 bases aligning to TRBD2. CDR3 length: 18 amino acids. V gave up 2 bases and J gave up 6 bases; unmatched junction bases: 10. CDR1 MGHRA and CDR2 YSYEKL come from the germline V gene. CDR3 in DNA: TGCGCCAGCAGCCAATCTGAAGGGACTAGCGGGAGCGGGGATACGCAGTATTTT. It codes for CASSQSEGTSGSGDTQYF.

This chain links TRBV27 with TRBJ2-3, with 8 positions matching TRBD2. Losses at the gene ends were 6 bases for V and 6 bases for J; bases not matched to a gene: 11. This CDR3 is built from 15 residues. Per germline, CDR1 MNHEY and CDR2 SMNVEV (reference sequence). In nucleotides, the CDR3 is TGTGCCAGCAGCGGGACTAGTCCGGGAGTGGATACGCAGTATTTT. This gives the protein CASSGTSPGVDTQYF.

The CDR3 DNA sequence: TGTGCCAGTAGTTTGGTAGCGGGATCACTTGGAGATACGCAGTATTTT. Protein product: CASSLVAGSLGDTQYF. V is TRBV19 and J is TRBJ2-3; 8 bases are shared with TRBD2. Trimming cost V 5 bases and J 5 bases; bases outside gene matches: 12. The CDR3 runs to 16 residues. Germline V gives CDR1 LNHDA, CDR2 SQIVND (reference sequence). The entire variable domain, with the rest obtained from reference TRBV19 and TRBJ2-3, is as follows: DGGITQSPKYLFRKEGQNVTLSCEQNLNHDAMYWYRQDPGQGLRLIYYSQIVNDFQKGDIAEGYSVSREKKESFPLTVTSAQKNPTAFYLCASSLVAGSLGDTQYFGPGTRLTVL.

The chain couples TRBV5-1 to TRBJ2-3; 8 nucleotides align to TRBD2. Germline V CDR1 and CDR2: SGHRS, YFSETQ. The J segment lost 4 bases and the V segment lost 4 bases, leaving 8 bases of the junction unmatched. The CDR3 spans 15 residues. CDR3 sequence (DNA): TGCGCCAGCAGCCTACGAGCGGGAGTGGCAGATACGCAGTATTTT. Its translation: CASSLRAGVADTQYF.

The chain is built from TRBV4-1 and TRBJ2-1; weak D call: TRBD2 (6 bases). This CDR3 has 15 residues. The V gene's germline CDR1 is MGHRA and CDR2 YSYEKL. V lost 1 base, J lost 2 bases, and 9 bases lay in between. CDR3 amino acids: CASSQAGVTYNEQFF. The CDR3 DNA follows: TGCGCCAGCAGCCAAGCGGGGGTCACCTACAATGAGCAGTTCTTC.

The chain is built from TRBV15 and TRBJ1-2; TRBD1 matches 7 bases. The CDR3 has 15 residues. The trim removed 0 bases at V and 8 bases at J, leaving 9 bases unmatched. Germline-derived CDR1 and CDR2 are LNHNV and YYDKDF (reference sequence). The CDR3 DNA follows: TGTGCCACCAGCAGAGATTTGGAGGGGGCAGGAGGCTACACCTTC. Protein product: CATSRDLEGAGGYTF. The entire variable domain, with the rest obtained from reference TRBV15 and TRBJ1-2, is as follows: DAMVIQNPRYQVTQFGKPVTLSCSQTLNHNVMYWYQQKSSQAPKLLFHYYDKDFNNEADTPDNFQSRRPNTSFCFLDIRSPGLGDTAMYLCATSRDLEGAGGYTFGSGTRLTVV.

The V and J genes are TRBV10-3 and TRBJ2-7, with D maybe TRBD1 (6 bases). The ends were cut back, 4 bases at V and 4 bases at J, with 14 bases in the middle. The CDR3 has 14 residues. Germline V lookup: CDR1 ENHRY, CDR2 SYGVKD. DNA for the CDR3: TGTGCCATCAGTGGTAACCAGGGGAAGTACGAGCAGTACTTC. Protein sequence: CAISGNQGKYEQYF.

The genes are TRBV19 and TRBJ2-2; possible D gene TRBD2, 7 bases. This CDR3 has 12 residues. The germline V gene encodes CDR1 LNHDA and CDR2 SQIVND (reference sequence). V was pared by 4 bases and J by 9 bases, with 9 bases between. This CDR3 reads CASSRGGRELFF. CDR3 DNA: TGTGCCAGTAGTAGGGGGGGCAGGGAGCTGTTTTTT.